A single sample gave rise to the 25 T cell receptor beta chains below, sequenced in a study of human T cells and chemical hapten exposure. TCRdb reprocessed the RACE reads via MiXCR and lists one record per CDR3 protein. The sample yields about 140,000 distinct CDR3 sequences, approximately 12% seen once. Stated time point: patch test 2, 6 weeks after DPC sensitization. Treatment in this sample: therapeutic diphenylcyclopropenone sensitization with weekly scalp DPC. The starting material was whole blood, obtained in connection with sensitization to the hapten diphenylcyclopropenone (DPC). The receptors stem from a woman between 45 and 60 years old with alopecia areata. Some clones in this sample may be carry-over from other donors' samples.

This clonotype has just a few counts. The chain carries TRBV5-6 and TRBJ2-4; D tentatively fits TRBD1 or TRBD2 (6 bases each). The CDR3 is 17 residues long. Trimming removed 3 bases from V and 6 bases from J, with 22 bases in between. Germline V lookup: CDR1 SGHDT, CDR2 YYEEEE. CDR3 nucleotide sequence: TGTGCCAGCAGCTCCACACTCCAAGGGGGGCTTGGAAACATTCAGTACTTC. Encoded protein: CASSSTLQGGLGNIQYF.

A few counts support this clonotype. The V and J genes are TRBV11-2 and TRBJ2-7; TRBD1 matches at 9 bases. The CDR3 totals 17 residues. J gave up 3 bases and V 4 bases, and 13 bases lay outside the gene matches. The germline gives CDR1 SGHAT, CDR2 FQNNGV. CDR3 DNA: TGTGCCAGCAGCTCGGACTATGGACAGGGGAAAAGCTACGAGCAGTACTTC. Translating gives CASSSDYGQGKSYEQYF.

The table lists this clonotype with many counts. The J gene is TRBJ2-7, the V gene TRBV7-9; no firm D call. CDR3 length equals 13 residues. Germline V CDR1 and CDR2: SEHNR, FQNEAQ (reference sequence). V dropped 5 bases and J dropped 0 bases, with 8 bases sitting between them. The CDR3 coding sequence is TGTGCCAGCAGCCCGAGGAGCTCCTACGAGCAGTACTTC. It yields the protein CASSPRSSYEQYF.

Only a few counts were recorded for this clonotype. The V call is TRBV5-1, the J call TRBJ2-1, with unresolved D. CDR1 is SGHRS, CDR2 YFSETQ, per germline. Between the trimmed V and J ends, which lost 2 bases and 2 bases, there was a span of 8 bases. There are 14 residues in the CDR3. The CDR3 nucleotides read TGCGCCAGCAGCTTTCCGGGCGCCTACAATGAGCAGTTCTTC. Translated, it gives CASSFPGAYNEQFF.

This clonotype was recorded many times. This chain joins TRBV7-2 and TRBJ1-5; D not certain. The germline V gene has CDR1 SGHTA and CDR2 FQGNSA. V lost 1 base, J lost 2 bases, and 9 bases lay in between. This CDR3 has 15 residues. CDR3 loop: CASSLVSGGNQPQHF. CDR3 nucleotide sequence: TGTGCCAGCAGCTTAGTTTCCGGAGGCAATCAGCCCCAGCATTTT.

Many counts were recorded for this clonotype. This sequence joins TRBV10-3 and TRBJ2-3; 7 positions agree with TRBD2. This CDR3 spans 13 amino acids. Germline values: CDR1 ENHRY, CDR2 SYGVKD. The junction had 4 bases not matched to a gene; V was cut back by 8 bases and J by 2 bases. CDR3 sequence reads: CAIGLAATDTQYF. CDR3 in DNA: TGTGCCATCGGGCTAGCGGCCACAGATACGCAGTATTTT.

The chain couples TRBV7-6 to TRBJ1-5; 9 bases align to TRBD1. Trimming took 5 bases from V and 11 from J; bases not matched to a gene: 7. CDR1 is SGHVS and CDR2 is FNYEAQ in the germline V gene. The CDR3 loop spans 13 amino acids. CDR3 DNA: TGTGCCAGCAGCCTGGGGACAGGGAGGGCCCAGCATTTT. Encoded protein: CASSLGTGRAQHF.

This clonotype was recorded at least ten times. This chain joins TRBV6-2 or TRBV6-3 and TRBJ2-2; the match to TRBD2 covers 9 bases. V shed 6 bases, J shed 2 bases, and the junction held 4 bases outside the gene matches. CDR3 length equals 15 residues. Germline CDR1 is MNHEY and CDR2 is SVGEGT. The CDR3 coding sequence is TGTGCCAGCAGGCGTAGCGGGAGAAACACCGGGGAGCTGTTTTTT. It yields the protein CASRRSGRNTGELFF.

Only a few counts were recorded for this clonotype. The chain has TRBV4-1 and TRBJ2-1, with a possible D match to TRBD2 (5 bases). The ends were cut back, 1 base at V and 3 bases at J, with 19 bases in the middle. The CDR3 length is 18 residues. Germline V lookup: CDR1 MGHRA, CDR2 YSYEKL. CDR3: CASSQVPPSGMLYNEQFF. The DNA for the CDR3 is TGCGCCAGCAGCCAAGTCCCCCCGTCGGGGATGCTCTACAATGAGCAGTTCTTC.

The rearrangement joins TRBV2 to TRBJ1-6; tentative D call: TRBD1 (5 bases). Between the trimmed V and J ends, which lost 3 bases and 7 bases, there was a span of 13 bases. Germline V gene data show CDR1 as SNHLY and CDR2 as FYNNEI. This CDR3 is built from 15 residues. CDR3 amino acids: CASSERGGYNSPLHF. In DNA form, the CDR3 reads TGTGCCAGCAGTGAGAGGGGCGGTTACAATTCACCCCTCCACTTT.

V and J are TRBV29-1 and TRBJ2-7, with 7 nucleotides matching TRBD1. The V segment lost 4 bases and the J segment 0 bases; nucleotides outside the gene matches: 6. The CDR3 totals 14 residues. Germline-derived CDR1 and CDR2 are SQVTM and ANQGSEA. The CDR3 sequence is CSVGRGQVSYEQYF. CDR3 sequence (DNA): TGCAGCGTTGGTCGAGGACAGGTCTCCTACGAGCAGTACTTC.

This clonotype was counted ten times or more. V usage is TRBV4-1 and J usage is TRBJ2-1; no firm D call. V was shortened by 4 bases and J by 2 bases, with 6 bases between the two germline ends. Germline-derived CDR1 and CDR2 are MGHRA and YSYEKL. This CDR3 has 13 residues. CDR3 in amino acids: CASSRETYNEQFF. The DNA for the CDR3 is TGCGCCAGCAGCCGTGAAACCTACAATGAGCAGTTCTTC.

The sample holds a few counts of this clonotype. V gene TRBV7-6 combines with J gene TRBJ2-1; 8 nucleotides agree with TRBD2. The CDR3 spans 15 residues. Trimming at V came to 2 bases and at J to 6 bases, leaving 6 bases not matched to a gene. Germline V lookup: CDR1 SGHVS, CDR2 FNYEAQ. CDR3 region: CASSLKVAGPNEQFF. For the CDR3, the DNA is TGTGCCAGCAGCTTAAAGGTAGCGGGACCCAATGAGCAGTTCTTC.

This clonotype appeared a few times. The rearrangement joins TRBV24-1 to TRBJ2-1, with 10 bases fitting TRBD2. V lost 1 base and J lost 8; bases outside the gene matches: 4. CDR3 size: 15 residues. CDR1 is KGHDR and CDR2 is SFDVKD in the germline V gene. CDR3 nucleotide sequence: TGTGCCACCAGTGATTTTACAGCGGGAGGGTATGAGCAGTTCTTC. Amino acid sequence: CATSDFTAGGYEQFF.

The sample holds a few counts of this clonotype. In DNA, the CDR3 is TGTGCCAGCAGCTTGGGACACTTCTACGAGCAGTACTTC. Protein: CASSLGHFYEQYF. The chain carries TRBV5-6 and TRBJ2-7; D gene unclear. Trimming pared 0 bases from V and 3 bases from J, leaving 7 bases between. This CDR3 has 13 amino acids. Germline CDR1 SGHDT, CDR2 YYEEEE.

Turning to this clonotype: The conserved final phenylalanine or tryptophan is absent from the CDR3, which likely points to a read error. The DNA is left out, because the CDR3 cannot be placed on it with certainty; the CDR3 is given as TCRdb lists it. The rearrangement links TRBV9 to TRBJ1-2. Looked up from germline, CDR1 is SGDLS and CDR2 is YYNGEE. The CDR3 numbers 9 amino acids, ends counted. CDR3 loop: CASIPLCGS.

The chain links TRBV6-6 to TRBJ2-7; 7 bases are a match to TRBD2. CDR3 length: 15 amino acids. With V trimmed by 5 bases and J by 2 bases, 9 bases remained unmatched. CDR1 is MNHNY and CDR2 is SVGAGI in the germline V gene (reference sequence). In nucleotides, the CDR3 is TGTGCCAGCAGTACCGAGCGGGACGCTGCCTACGAGCAGTACTTC. It yields the protein CASSTERDAAYEQYF.

This clonotype was detected ten times or more. The chain couples TRBV6-1 to TRBJ1-5; no reliable D call. CDR1 is MNHNS, CDR2 SASEGT, per germline. The CDR3 length is 15 residues. V was clipped by 2 bases and J by 3 bases, with 11 bases between them. CDR3 residues: CASSENPLNNQPQHF. The DNA for the CDR3 is TGTGCCAGCAGTGAAAACCCGTTAAACAATCAGCCCCAGCATTTT.

This clonotype was observed a handful of times. This chain's CDR3 is CASRVISNQPQHF. The CDR3 nucleotides are TGTGCCAGCAGAGTGATTAGCAATCAGCCCCAGCATTTT. The chain links TRBV2 to TRBJ1-5; D call uncertain. The CDR3 covers 13 residues. CDR1 SNHLY and CDR2 FYNNEI come from the germline V gene. V was clipped by 6 bases and J by 0 bases, with 6 bases between them.

This clonotype was recorded a few times. The V and J genes are TRBV20-1 and TRBJ2-7; possibly TRBD2 for D (5 bases). This CDR3 has 16 residues. The germline V gene has CDR1 DFQATT and CDR2 SNEGSKA (reference sequence). V gave up 5 bases and J gave up 0 bases, with 20 bases separating them. The CDR3 is CSADPPGRGRSYEQYF. The DNA of the CDR3 is TGCAGTGCTGACCCCCCTGGACGAGGGCGCTCCTACGAGCAGTACTTC.

The CDR3 DNA reads as TGCGCCAGCAGCCAAGTTCCCATAATGGGGAAACGGGGCTACACCTTC. Protein: CASSQVPIMGKRGYTF. The V call is TRBV4-3, the J call TRBJ1-2; D remains unclear. The CDR3 runs to 16 residues. Germline V lookup: CDR1 LGHNA, CDR2 YSLEER. V was clipped by 1 base and J by 8 bases, with 20 bases between them.

This clonotype was detected only a few times. The rearrangement joins TRBV7-3 to TRBJ2-2; TRBD2 aligns across 11 bases. V was clipped by 2 bases and J by 5 bases; unmatched bases: 10. Germline values: CDR1 SGHTA, CDR2 FQGTGA. The CDR3 consists of 18 residues. The CDR3 sequence: CASSLQVSRLAGTGELFF. For the CDR3, the DNA is TGTGCCAGCAGCTTACAGGTTTCTCGACTAGCGGGAACCGGGGAGCTGTTTTTT. The complete variable domain, with remaining parts taken from reference TRBV7-3 and TRBJ2-2, reads GAGVSQTPSNKVTEKGKYVELRCDPISGHTALYWYRQSLGQGPEFLIYFQGTGAADDSGLPNDRFFAVRPEGSVSTLKIQRTERGDSAVYLCASSLQVSRLAGTGELFFGEGSRLTVL.

This clonotype was detected a few times. The chain links TRBV3-1 to TRBJ1-2, with a weak D call TRBD1 (5 bases). Germline V lookup: CDR1 LGHDT, CDR2 YNNKEL (reference sequence). This CDR3 contains 13 residues. The V and J ends lost 1 base and 7 bases respectively, with 10 bases between them. The CDR3, as DNA: TGTGCCAGCAGCCAAGGAAGGGGTCGTGGCTACACCTTC. Its translation is CASSQGRGRGYTF.

This clonotype has only a few counts. This rearrangement joins TRBV6-6 to TRBJ2-6, with D uncertain. Germline CDR1 and CDR2: MNHNY and SVGAGI (reference sequence). The CDR3 is 15 residues long. Trimming took off 6 bases at V and 1 base at J, with 10 bases between the two ends. For the CDR3, the DNA is TGTGCCAGCAGCCCCCCGTCATCTGGGGCCAACGTCCTGACTTTC. This sequence encodes CASSPPSSGANVLTF.

This clonotype was observed a few times. The chain couples TRBV6-1 to TRBJ2-7; D remains unclear. From germline, CDR1 is MNHNS and CDR2 SASEGT. The CDR3 runs to 14 residues. Deletions cut 2 bases from V and 0 bases from J, with 8 bases between. The CDR3 coding sequence is TGTGCCAGCAGTGAAAGTACAGACTCCTACGAGCAGTACTTC. This codes for CASSESTDSYEQYF.